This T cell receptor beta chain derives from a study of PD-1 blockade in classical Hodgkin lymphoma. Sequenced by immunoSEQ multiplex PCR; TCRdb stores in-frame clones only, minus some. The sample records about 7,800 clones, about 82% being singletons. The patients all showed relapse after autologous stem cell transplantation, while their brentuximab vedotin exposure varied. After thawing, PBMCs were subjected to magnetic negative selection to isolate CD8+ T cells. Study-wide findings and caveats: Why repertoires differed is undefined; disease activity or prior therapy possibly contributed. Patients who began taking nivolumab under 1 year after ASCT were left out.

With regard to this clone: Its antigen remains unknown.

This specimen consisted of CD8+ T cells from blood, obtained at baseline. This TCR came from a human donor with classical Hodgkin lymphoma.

CDR3 DNA sequence: TGTGCCACCTCCGGTCGGGGGCCCGGCCCCAATCAGCCCCAGCATTTT. It encodes CATSGRGPGPNQPQHF. V usage is TRBV9 and J usage is TRBJ1-5, with D possibly TRBD1 on 6 matching bases. V gave up 9 bases and J gave up 3 bases, with 22 bases separating them. The CDR3 spans 16 residues. Germline V CDR1 and CDR2: SGDLS, YYNGEE.